This T cell receptor (beta chain) was retrieved from a study of PD-L1 blockade in urothelial cancer. Overall study: Median T cell yield from blood was 130,000 to 150,000.

Sequencing used immunoSEQ multiplex PCR; TCRdb keeps in-frame clones, though not all of them. Here the sample spans some 65,000 clones, 81% being singletons. Time point: pretreatment peripheral blood. This clone rates as medium-sized. The CDR3 covers 14 residues. Trimming took off 3 bases at V and 6 bases at J, with 15 bases between the two ends. Germline V gene data show CDR1 as SGHNT and CDR2 as YYREEE (reference sequence). This sequence originates from a man aged 65 to 79 with urothelial cancer. The chain employs TRBV5-4 and TRBJ1-1; the D gene is possibly TRBD1 (6 bases). Sequences were derived from PBMCs, sampled around atezolizumab (anti-PD-L1) treatment. The DNA of the CDR3 is TGTGCCAGCAGCTCCAGGGACACCGGGGCTGAAGCTTTCTTT. It codes for CASSSRDTGAEAFF.